This T cell receptor beta chain was observed in a study of PD-L1 blockade in urothelial cancer. Study context: Previous chemotherapy exposure amounted to 0 to 3 regimens for patients. Blood analyses occurred 3 weeks (second dose) and 6 weeks post treatment start. The median number of T cells present in blood samples was fewer than 150,000.

Time point: pretreatment peripheral blood. This table comes from immunoSEQ multiplex PCR, and its TCRdb copy is limited to in-frame clones, with some not included. The sample holds tens of thousands of clones, 75% to 85% seen once. The CDR3 runs 14 residues. Germline values: CDR1 SQVTM, CDR2 ANQGSEA. V lost 5 bases to trimming and J lost 4 bases; unmatched junction nucleotides: 7. This receptor was obtained from a man between 65 and 85 years old with urothelial cancer. The sample here was PBMCs, taken around atezolizumab (anti-PD-L1) treatment. The chain uses TRBV29-1 and TRBJ2-3, with TRBD2 matching over 9 bases. CDR3 amino acids: CSVSTSGEADTQYF. Here the CDR3 DNA reads TGCAGCGTTTCGACTAGCGGAGAGGCAGATACGCAGTATTTT.